The T cell receptor (beta chain) described here comes from a study of blood T cell repertoires in COVID-19. As for the study in general: Samples came from the United States, Italy and Spain, spanning acute and convalescent COVID-19.

Original processing notes: Reference gene primer amplification yielded estimated nucleated cell counts. Sequenced by immunoSEQ multiplex PCR; TCRdb stores in-frame clones only, minus some. V, J and clone size are taken as reported in that table, and D and trimming were inferred from the DNA itself. Among about 350,000 clones listed, more than 70% were seen once. Clinical history reported by participants formed the basis on which cohorts were assigned. Within the 2 weeks before study entry, each person in the exposed group met a COVID-19 case. The source is a young woman who had been exposed to COVID-19. Sequencing used PBMCs or T cells enriched from blood (not recorded which).

CDR3 sequence: CASSEAGTSTREQYF. CDR3 DNA sequence: TGTGCCAGCAGTGAGGCAGGGACTAGCACCCGCGAGCAGTACTTC. The chain recombines TRBV6-1 with TRBJ2-7; 9 bases map to TRBD2. CDR1 and CDR2 (germline): MNHNS, SASEGT. This CDR3 comprises 15 residues. The J segment lost 6 bases and the V segment lost 3 bases, leaving 9 bases of the junction unmatched.